Listed here are 30 T cell receptor beta chains from one sample, sequenced in a study of blood T cell repertoires in COVID-19. Profiled with immunoSEQ multiplex PCR; TCRdb holds only in-frame clones, not every one. The sample lists 80,000 to 100,000 clones, more than 65% occurring once. The sequenced material came from peripheral blood. All receptors derive from a human donor in a cohort sampled during active COVID-19.

The chain links TRBV20-1 to TRBJ1-1; D not certain. The CDR3 spans 11 residues. Germline V gene data show CDR1 as DFQATT and CDR2 as SNEGSKA (reference sequence). The CDR3 DNA is TGCAGCACATACAGGAACACTGAAGCTTTCTTT. Translation gives CSTYRNTEAFF.

The chain carries TRBV7-9 and TRBJ2-2; 8 bases are a match to TRBD1. The CDR3 sequence is 14 residues long. Germline CDR1 and CDR2: SEHNR and FQNEAQ (reference sequence). J lost 4 bases, V lost 7 bases, and 5 bases had no gene match. The CDR3 nucleotides read TGTGCCAGCACAGGGGGCTTGATCACCGGGGAGCTGTTTTTT. Amino acid sequence: CASTGGLITGELFF.

This rearrangement joins TRBV5-6 to TRBJ2-1; D is unresolved. Trimming removed 3 bases at V and 0 bases at J, with 13 bases between. The CDR3 is 16 residues long. The germline V gene encodes CDR1 SGHDT and CDR2 YYEEEE. CDR3 region: CASSSPRLYSYNEQFF. In DNA, the CDR3 is TGTGCCAGCAGCTCGCCTAGACTGTACTCCTACAATGAGCAGTTCTTC.

The chain joins TRBV30 to TRBJ1-5; D is undetermined. CDR1 GTSNPN and CDR2 SVGIG come from the germline V gene (reference sequence). The CDR3 has 14 amino acids. V shed 0 bases and J shed 7 bases, with 13 bases lying between them. The CDR3 region is CAWSVQTAGQPQHF. In nucleotides, the CDR3 is TGTGCCTGGAGTGTACAAACGGCGGGGCAGCCCCAGCATTTT.

V gene TRBV28 combines with J gene TRBJ1-5; 8 bases are a match to TRBD1. J gave up 4 bases and V 1 base, and 12 bases lay outside the gene matches. Germline V gives CDR1 MDHEN, CDR2 SYDVKM. There are 18 residues in the CDR3. This CDR3 is CASSLFGRGRPSNQPQHF. As DNA, the CDR3 is TGTGCCAGCAGTTTATTCGGCAGGGGGCGACCATCTAATCAGCCCCAGCATTTT.

The rearrangement joins TRBV18 to TRBJ2-1, with D uncertain. The CDR3 contains 13 residues. CDR1 KGHSH and CDR2 LQKENI come from the germline V gene. Trimming left V 3 bases short and J 8 bases short, with 11 bases between. DNA of the CDR3: TGTGCCAGCTCACCGGGCACGGAAGATGAGCAGTTCTTC. Residues: CASSPGTEDEQFF.

The V and J genes are TRBV19 and TRBJ2-1; 10 nucleotides match TRBD2. V trimming: 3 bases; J trimming: 6 bases; junction bases outside the gene matches: 5. The CDR3 spans 15 residues. CDR1 and CDR2 (germline): LNHDA, SQIVND (reference sequence). The chain's CDR3 is CASSIPTSGLNEQFF. In nucleotides, the CDR3 is TGTGCCAGTAGTATTCCGACTAGCGGGCTCAATGAGCAGTTCTTC.

The genes are TRBV19 and TRBJ1-2; D is perhaps TRBD1 (6 bases). This CDR3 spans 13 amino acids. The V end lost 6 bases, the J end lost 5 bases, and 13 bases lay between the germline ends. Germline CDR1 and CDR2: LNHDA and SQIVND (reference sequence). In DNA form, the CDR3 reads TGTGCCAGTAGGAGTACAGGGTTTTATGGCTACACCTTC. Protein: CASRSTGFYGYTF.

The rearrangement joins TRBV3-1 (or the pseudogene TRBV3-2) to TRBJ2-7, with unresolved D. V was trimmed by 4 bases and J by 1 base, leaving 8 bases between them. Germline CDR1 and CDR2: LGHDT and YNNKEL (reference sequence). CDR3 length: 13 residues. CDR3 residues: CASSLELSYEQYF. The CDR3, as DNA: TGTGCCAGCAGCCTCGAGCTTTCCTACGAGCAGTACTTC.

This clone was observed a few times. V is TRBV28 and J is TRBJ2-6; 7 bases agree with TRBD1. Per germline, CDR1 MDHEN and CDR2 SYDVKM. The CDR3 loop spans 16 amino acids. Trimming cost V 6 bases and J 3 bases; bases outside gene matches: 8. Here the CDR3 DNA reads TGTGCCAGCAGCCAGACAGGGTTTGGTGGGGCCAACGTCCTGACTTTC. Translating gives CASSQTGFGGANVLTF.

The gene calls are TRBV12-2 and TRBJ1-4; TRBD1 is taken as the D call from the table, unchecked against the DNA. TRBV12-2 is deemed a pseudogene. The CDR3 extends over 16 amino acids. For the CDR3, the DNA is TGTGCAAGTCGCTTACCCCAGACAGAACTTAATGAAAAACTGTTTTTT. Protein sequence: CASRLPQTELNEKLFF.

This clone has more than one count but fewer than ten. The chain has TRBV5-1 and TRBJ2-2; 8 nucleotides line up with TRBD2. The CDR3 is 17 residues long. With 4 bases clipped from V and 3 bases from J, the junction kept 11 bases outside the gene matches. Germline V gene sequence: CDR1 SGHRS, CDR2 YFSETQ. CDR3 protein: CASSPGVGRVDTGELFF. CDR3 in DNA: TGCGCCAGCAGCCCAGGTGTCGGGAGGGTTGACACCGGGGAGCTGTTTTTT.

CDR3 amino acids: CASSAGTATNEKLFF. DNA of the CDR3: TGCGCCAGCAGCGCGGGGACGGCAACTAATGAAAAACTGTTTTTT. The rearrangement uses TRBV10-2 and TRBJ1-4; maybe TRBD1 (5 bases). The CDR3 is 15 amino acids. CDR1 WSHSY and CDR2 SAAADI come from the germline V gene. V was shortened by 6 bases and J by 0 bases, with 11 bases between the two germline ends.

V is TRBV4-1 and J is TRBJ1-3; perhaps TRBD1 as D (6 bases). The germline gives CDR1 MGHRA, CDR2 YSYEKL. This CDR3 has 15 residues. The germline V and J ends were trimmed by 4 bases and 0 bases, with 10 bases remaining between them. CDR3: CASSPAGASGNTIYF. CDR3 nucleotides: TGCGCCAGCAGCCCAGCAGGGGCCTCTGGAAACACCATATATTTT.

The J gene is TRBJ2-2, the V gene TRBV5-1; weak D call: TRBD2 (6 bases). Germline lookup yields CDR1 SGHRS and CDR2 YFSETQ. Trimming pared 6 bases from V and 5 bases from J, leaving 17 bases between. This CDR3 has 15 amino acids. CDR3 sequence reads: CASTPHQGGTGELFF. DNA of the CDR3: TGCGCCAGCACCCCCCATCAGGGAGGAACCGGGGAGCTGTTTTTT.

This chain joins TRBV5-6 and TRBJ2-3; tentatively, D is TRBD1 (5 bases). V was shortened by 1 base and J by 2 bases, with 8 bases between the two germline ends. Germline lookup yields CDR1 SGHDT and CDR2 YYEEEE. There are 14 residues in the CDR3. The CDR3 spells CASSLRGFTDTQYF. CDR3 nucleotide sequence: TGTGCCAGCAGCTTGAGGGGCTTCACAGATACGCAGTATTTT.

This chain uses TRBV2 with TRBJ1-5, with D possibly TRBD1 on 5 matching bases. V dropped 9 bases and J dropped 6 bases, with 18 bases sitting between them. The CDR3 sequence is 14 residues long. Germline V CDR1 and CDR2: SNHLY, FYNNEI. The CDR3 is CASKPQGVRQPQHF. In DNA form, the CDR3 reads TGTGCCAGTAAACCGCAGGGTGTCCGTCAGCCCCAGCATTTT.

The V and J genes are TRBV5-1 and TRBJ2-3; D perhaps matches TRBD2 (5 bases). Germline V lookup: CDR1 SGHRS, CDR2 YFSETQ. This CDR3 comprises 17 residues. V was cut by 0 bases and J by 7 bases, with 21 bases left in between. In nucleotides, the CDR3 is TGCGCCAGCAGCTTGGCCCCAACTAGATTAGGAGCTTATACGCAGTATTTT. It translates to CASSLAPTRLGAYTQYF. Together with reference TRBV5-1 and TRBJ2-3, the CDR3 gives the full variable domain: KAGVTQTPRYLIKTRGQQVTLSCSPISGHRSVSWYQQTPGQGLQFLFEYFSETQRNKGNFPGRFSGRQFSNSRSEMNVSTLELGDSALYLCASSLAPTRLGAYTQYFGPGTRLTVL.

Remarks on this clone: Other DNA sequences in this sample translate to the same CDR3. The genes are TRBV6-5 and TRBJ2-1, with TRBD2 matching 11 bases. The CDR3 extends over 14 amino acids. The ends lost 8 bases at V and 4 bases at J; junction bases unmatched: 4. The germline V gene encodes CDR1 MNHEY and CDR2 SVGAGI. CDR3 coding DNA: TGTGCCAGCGTACTAGCGGGGGCATACAATGAGCAGTTCTTC. This gives the protein CASVLAGAYNEQFF.

The chain links TRBV3-1 (or the pseudogene TRBV3-2) to TRBJ1-1; the D gene is possibly TRBD1 (5 bases). This CDR3 has 11 residues. From germline, CDR1 is LGHDT and CDR2 YNNKEL (reference sequence). V lost 8 bases to trimming and J lost 10 bases, with 14 bases between them. The CDR3 reads CASRGGGGAFF. The CDR3 DNA sequence: TGTGCCAGCCGCGGCGGGGGGGGAGCTTTCTTT.

This chain links TRBV14 with TRBJ1-2; 9 nucleotides align to TRBD1. The trim removed 4 bases at V and 8 bases at J, leaving 11 bases unmatched. This CDR3 is built from 15 residues. Germline V gene data show CDR1 as SGHDN and CDR2 as FVKESK. CDR3 DNA: TGTGCCAGCAGCCGAGGGGGACAGGGAACGGCGGGCTACACCTTC. Residues: CASSRGGQGTAGYTF.

J is TRBJ2-3 and V is TRBV6-5; 8 nucleotides line up with TRBD2. The germline V gene has CDR1 MNHEY and CDR2 SVGAGI. Trimming cost V 6 bases and J 4 bases; bases outside gene matches: 6. The CDR3 is 14 residues long. Here the CDR3 DNA reads TGTGCCAGCAGACTACGGGGGGGCGCAGATACGCAGTATTTT. Residues: CASRLRGGADTQYF.

The CDR3 loop reads CSVGDTNTGELFF. The CDR3 coding sequence is TGCAGCGTTGGGGACACTAACACCGGGGAGCTGTTTTTT. V gene TRBV29-1 combines with J gene TRBJ2-2; weak D call: TRBD1 (6 bases). The V gene lost 4 bases and the J gene lost 2 bases, with 8 bases spanning the gap. This CDR3 spans 13 amino acids. Germline values: CDR1 SQVTM, CDR2 ANQGSEA.

This clone was observed a single time. The chain has TRBV19 and TRBJ2-3; TRBD2 agrees at 11 bases. The V and J ends lost 6 bases and 3 bases, in that order; junction bases with no gene match: 2. Germline CDR1 is LNHDA and CDR2 is SQIVND (reference sequence). The length of the CDR3 is 14 residues. In DNA form, the CDR3 reads TGTGCCAGTAGGGGACTAGCGGATACAGATACGCAGTATTTT. Its translation: CASRGLADTDTQYF.

This chain connects TRBV28 to TRBJ1-1, with D maybe TRBD1 (5 bases). This CDR3 region has 15 residues. Germline lookup yields CDR1 MDHEN and CDR2 SYDVKM. The V gene lost 4 bases and the J gene lost 3 bases, with 15 bases spanning the gap. The CDR3 nucleotides read TGTGCCAGCAGTTCATCAGGGATTGGGGACACTGAAGCTTTCTTT. Amino acids: CASSSSGIGDTEAFF.

The chain combines TRBV5-4 with TRBJ2-1; D gene unclear. Per germline, CDR1 SGHNT and CDR2 YYREEE (reference sequence). V gave up 4 bases and J gave up 0 bases, with 11 bases separating them. CDR3 length equals 15 residues. CDR3 DNA sequence: TGTGCCAGCAGCCCCCCGGTCGGCTCCTACAATGAGCAGTTCTTC. Amino acid sequence: CASSPPVGSYNEQFF.

The chain has TRBV18 and TRBJ2-7; D is perhaps TRBD1 (5 bases). From germline, CDR1 is KGHSH and CDR2 LQKENI. The CDR3 runs to 13 residues. Trimming took 6 bases from V and 1 from J, leaving 10 bases between them. CDR3 protein: CASSLTDSYEQYF. The CDR3, as DNA: TGTGCCAGCTCGTTGACAGATTCCTACGAGCAGTACTTC.

The chain uses TRBV28 and TRBJ2-7; tentatively, D is TRBD1 (5 bases). CDR3 length: 15 amino acids. The ends were cut back, 2 bases at V and 4 bases at J, with 15 bases in the middle. Per the germline V gene, CDR1 is MDHEN and CDR2 is SYDVKM. In DNA, the CDR3 is TGTGCCAGCAGTTTAGCCCCATCAGGGTTTTACGAGCAGTACTTC. Its translation is CASSLAPSGFYEQYF.

The J gene is TRBJ2-7, the V gene TRBV6-5; the D gene is possibly TRBD1 (6 bases). The CDR3 extends over 14 amino acids. The V gene lost 8 bases and the J gene lost 8 bases, with 22 bases spanning the gap. Germline CDR1 and CDR2: MNHEY and SVGAGI. The CDR3 region is CASGNRAIGVKQYF. CDR3 nucleotides: TGTGCCAGCGGAAACAGGGCCATTGGTGTAAAGCAGTACTTC.

The V gene is TRBV28, the J gene TRBJ2-2; possible D gene TRBD2, 7 bases. V lost 5 bases to trimming and J lost 5 bases, with 12 bases between them. This CDR3 has 14 residues. From germline, CDR1 is MDHEN and CDR2 SYDVKM. CDR3 protein: CASSPGGYTGELFF. CDR3 nucleotide sequence: TGTGCCAGCAGTCCGGGGGGCTATACCGGGGAGCTGTTTTTT.